The 32 T cell receptor beta chains given below trace back to one sample, sequenced in a study of regulatory T cells. No antigens are known for them. Primers: 52 TRBV forward and 13 TRBJ reverse. Repertoires were generated with immunoSEQ multiplex PCR, while TCRdb's copy carries only in-frame clones and drops some. The sample comprises 30,000 to 40,000 clones, over 75% of which are singletons, and approximately 2.3% rests with the top ten. General observations from the study: Hydrophobic residues at CDR3 positions 6 and 7 were enriched in conventional CD4+ T cells of CD3G-deficient patients.

Sequencing was done on a sample of conventional CD4+ T cells sorted from blood. All receptors derive from a person aged 18 to 35 with CD3G deficiency.

The V and J genes are TRBV11-2 and TRBJ2-1; no clear D gene. The CDR3 is 14 residues long. The germline V gene encodes CDR1 SGHAT and CDR2 FQNNGV. Trimming removed 3 bases from V and 7 bases from J, with 13 bases in between. The CDR3 DNA sequence: TGTGCCAGCAGCTTGGAGTTCGTCGGGAATGAGCAGTTCTTC. Translation: CASSLEFVGNEQFF.

In this sample, this clone is medium-sized. The rearrangement joins TRBV28 to TRBJ1-4; D is unclear. The germline V gene encodes CDR1 MDHEN and CDR2 SYDVKM. Trimming took off 4 bases at V and 14 bases at J, with 17 bases between the two ends. CDR3 length equals 13 residues. CDR3 in amino acids: CASSSTGYGNLFF. CDR3 nucleotide sequence: TGTGCCAGCAGTTCAACGGGATACGGAAACCTGTTTTTT.

The gene calls are TRBV20-1 and TRBJ1-2; D not certain. The CDR3 is 11 amino acids. The germline CDR1 and CDR2 sequences are DFQATT and SNEGSKA (reference sequence). The V end lost 6 bases, the J end lost 1 base, and 6 bases lay between the germline ends. The CDR3 DNA sequence: TGCAGTGCGGAAAGTAACTATGGCTACACCTTC. It yields the protein CSAESNYGYTF.

This clone is a singleton in its sample. This chain links TRBV18 with TRBJ2-1; D unresolved. CDR1 and CDR2 (germline): KGHSH, LQKENI. The V and J ends lost 3 bases and 10 bases respectively, with 13 bases between them. The CDR3 covers 13 residues. The CDR3 loop reads CASSPSRYSEQFF. Here the CDR3 DNA reads TGTGCCAGCTCACCGTCCCGGTACAGCGAGCAGTTCTTC.

The chain carries TRBV7-8 and TRBJ2-3; D is unclear. V gave up 0 bases and J gave up 2 bases, with 6 bases separating them. The germline V gene has CDR1 SGHVS and CDR2 FQNEAQ. The CDR3 is 14 amino acids. The CDR3: CASSLARVTDTQYF. CDR3 coding DNA: TGTGCCAGCAGCTTAGCCCGGGTCACAGATACGCAGTATTTT.

With respect to this clone: At one end, the junction sequence differs from germline, possibly due to a read error. CDR3 bases: TGTGCCATCAGTGAGCAGCGGTCCTACGAGCAGTACTTC. Translated: CAISEQRSYEQYF. This rearrangement joins TRBV6-1 to TRBJ2-7, with D tentatively TRBD2 (5 bases). Germline V lookup: CDR1 MNHNS, CDR2 SASEGT. The length of the CDR3 is 13 residues.

The genes are TRBV5-1 and TRBJ1-1, with a tentative D call TRBD1 (6 bases). Germline CDR1 reads SGHRS; CDR2 reads YFSETQ. The CDR3 has 15 amino acids. V lost 8 bases, J lost 4 bases, and 21 bases lay in between. CDR3 amino acids: CASRPGHTLTTEAFF. The DNA for the CDR3 is TGCGCCAGTCGTCCGGGACACACACTAACCACTGAAGCTTTCTTT. The complete variable domain, with remaining parts taken from reference TRBV5-1 and TRBJ1-1, reads KAGVTQTPRYLIKTRGQQVTLSCSPISGHRSVSWYQQTPGQGLQFLFEYFSETQRNKGNFPGRFSGRQFSNSRSEMNVSTLELGDSALYLCASRPGHTLTTEAFFGQGTRLTVV.

This chain uses TRBV18 with TRBJ1-1; 8 bases line up with TRBD1. CDR1 is KGHSH, CDR2 LQKENI, per germline. The CDR3 is 15 residues long. The trim removed 5 bases at V and 8 bases at J, leaving 13 bases unmatched. The chain's CDR3 is CASSASGTGYREAFF. In nucleotides, the CDR3 is TGTGCCAGCTCAGCATCCGGGACAGGTTATCGGGAAGCTTTCTTT. Combining the CDR3 with reference TRBV18 and TRBJ1-1 gives the whole variable domain NAGVMQNPRHLVRRRGQEARLRCSPMKGHSHVYWYRQLPEEGLKFMVYLQKENIIDESGMPKERFSAEFPKEGPSILRIQQVVRGDSAAYFCASSASGTGYREAFFGQGTRLTVV.

In this sample, this clone turned up a few times. CDR3 in amino acids: CASRAGQGAYGYTF. The CDR3 DNA sequence: TGCGCCAGCAGAGCGGGACAGGGGGCCTATGGCTACACCTTC. The chain combines TRBV5-1 with TRBJ1-2, with TRBD1 identical over 12 bases. Germline V gives CDR1 SGHRS, CDR2 YFSETQ. The CDR3 is 14 amino acids. V shed 5 bases, J shed 4 bases, and the junction held 3 bases outside the gene matches.

The chain recombines TRBV6-6 with TRBJ1-2; D unresolved. The CDR3 runs to 15 residues. V lost 0 bases and J lost 9, with 17 bases in between. Germline V CDR1 and CDR2: MNHNY, SVGAGI (reference sequence). The CDR3 loop reads CASSYSSGSVGRYTF. The CDR3 coding sequence is TGTGCCAGCAGTTACTCGAGTGGGTCAGTCGGGCGCTACACCTTC.

V usage is TRBV5-1 and J usage is TRBJ1-1, with no clear D. This CDR3 comprises 16 residues. Trimming left V 4 bases short and J 1 base short, with 17 bases between. Germline V gives CDR1 SGHRS, CDR2 YFSETQ. CDR3 sequence (DNA): TGCGCCAGCAGCCAAAGCAACAGTCTACCGAACACTGAAGCTTTCTTT. Amino acid sequence: CASSQSNSLPNTEAFF.

The chain combines TRBV30 with TRBJ1-2; no clear D gene. Trimming shortened V by 2 bases and J by 2 bases, and 3 bases separated the two germline ends. Germline loops: CDR1 GTSNPN, CDR2 SVGIG (reference sequence). The CDR3 extends over 11 amino acids. CDR3 protein: CAWSNNYGYTF. DNA of the CDR3: TGTGCCTGGAGTAACAACTATGGCTACACCTTC.

The chain joins TRBV6-5 to TRBJ2-1; the D call may be TRBD1 or TRBD2 (5 bases each). The CDR3 extends over 14 amino acids. The V end was cut by 6 bases, the J end by 8 bases, with 17 bases between. CDR1 is MNHEY and CDR2 is SVGAGI in the germline V gene. CDR3 residues: CASSPMWGSDEQFF. As DNA, the CDR3 is TGTGCCAGCAGCCCCATGTGGGGGTCGGATGAGCAGTTCTTC.

The chain carries TRBV28 and TRBJ2-2; no clear D gene. Germline V CDR1 and CDR2: MDHEN, SYDVKM. The germline V and J ends were trimmed by 8 bases and 6 bases, with 10 bases remaining between them. There are 12 residues in the CDR3. CDR3 in amino acids: CASRSSAGELFF. The CDR3 DNA reads as TGTGCCAGCCGATCGAGCGCCGGGGAGCTGTTTTTT. Looking up the rest from reference TRBV28 and TRBJ2-2 gives the full variable domain: DVKVTQSSRYLVKRTGEKVFLECVQDMDHENMFWYRQDPGLGLRLIYFSYDVKMKEKGDIPEGYSVSREKKERFSLILESASTNQTSMYLCASRSSAGELFFGEGSRLTVL.

This chain connects TRBV7-2 to TRBJ2-7; TRBD1 is a possible D gene (6 bases). This CDR3 has 13 amino acids. Germline-derived CDR1 and CDR2 are SGHTA and FQGNSA. The V end lost 3 bases, the J end lost 5 bases, and 11 bases lay between the germline ends. The CDR3 sequence: CASSLTGIHEQYF. As DNA, the CDR3 is TGTGCCAGCAGCTTGACAGGAATCCACGAGCAGTACTTC.

This chain uses TRBV28 with TRBJ2-2, with unresolved D. The germline CDR1 and CDR2 sequences are MDHEN and SYDVKM. The CDR3 totals 15 residues. With 2 bases removed from V and 4 bases from J, the gap between germline ends came to 11 bases. As DNA, the CDR3 is TGTGCCAGCAGTTTAAGGGTCGGCGGCACCGGGGAGCTGTTTTTT. Translated, it gives CASSLRVGGTGELFF.

This chain connects TRBV30 to TRBJ2-7; tentatively, D is TRBD2 (5 bases). This CDR3 is 13 amino acids long. V lost 1 base, J lost 7 bases, and 14 bases lay in between. Germline CDR1 and CDR2: GTSNPN and SVGIG (reference sequence). The CDR3 coding sequence is TGTGCCTGGAGTGAAGGGCTGCGAGGGGAGCAGTACTTC. It is translated as CAWSEGLRGEQYF.

The chain recombines TRBV18 with TRBJ2-7, with a weak D call TRBD1 (6 bases). The CDR3 is 13 amino acids. V dropped 3 bases and J dropped 3 bases, with 9 bases sitting between them. Germline V gene lookup returns CDR1 KGHSH and CDR2 LQKENI. The CDR3 reads CASSPQGSYEQYF. The CDR3 nucleotides are TGTGCCAGCTCACCGCAGGGGAGCTACGAGCAGTACTTC.

This sequence joins TRBV10-2 and TRBJ2-7, with D possibly TRBD2 on 7 matching bases. The V end lost 10 bases, the J end lost 5 bases, and 18 bases lay between the germline ends. The CDR3 is 13 amino acids. CDR1 and CDR2 (germline): WSHSY, SAAADI. The CDR3 sequence is CATKARGGDEQYF. CDR3 coding DNA: TGCGCCACTAAGGCGAGGGGGGGAGACGAGCAGTACTTC.

The V gene is TRBV18, the J gene TRBJ1-1; the D gene is possibly TRBD1 (6 bases). Per the germline V gene, CDR1 is KGHSH and CDR2 is LQKENI. Trimming left V 2 bases short and J 7 bases short, with 17 bases between. This CDR3 region has 15 residues. The CDR3 nucleotides read TGTGCCAGCTCACCATTTGGAGGGGGTGAAATTGAAGCTTTCTTT. Amino acid sequence: CASSPFGGGEIEAFF.

This chain uses TRBV18 with TRBJ1-4; weak D call: TRBD1 (5 bases). V was trimmed by 2 bases and J by 3 bases, leaving 7 bases between them. This CDR3 is built from 14 residues. Germline V gene lookup returns CDR1 KGHSH and CDR2 LQKENI. This chain's CDR3 is CASSPTGANEKLFF. The CDR3 nucleotides read TGTGCCAGCTCACCAACAGGAGCTAATGAAAAACTGTTTTTT.

This clone has a single count. The J gene is TRBJ2-2, the V gene TRBV5-1; 8 nucleotides agree with TRBD2. Germline CDR1 reads SGHRS; CDR2 reads YFSETQ. CDR3 length: 15 residues. With 7 bases clipped from V and 0 bases from J, the junction kept 5 bases outside the gene matches. The CDR3 here is CASSRGGANTGELFF. Written as DNA, the CDR3 is TGCGCCAGCTCACGGGGGGGCGCGAACACCGGGGAGCTGTTTTTT.

The gene calls are TRBV6-1 and TRBJ1-2; no clear D gene. Germline lookup yields CDR1 MNHNS and CDR2 SASEGT. The CDR3 is 14 residues long. The V and J ends lost 0 bases and 7 bases respectively, with 12 bases between them. The CDR3 is CASSEAGAVSGYTF. In DNA form, the CDR3 reads TGTGCCAGCAGTGAAGCGGGCGCAGTCTCTGGCTACACCTTC.

This rearrangement joins TRBV7-8 to TRBJ2-7, with TRBD1 matching over 8 bases. The CDR3 consists of 15 residues. Looked up from germline, CDR1 is SGHVS and CDR2 is FQNEAQ. The J segment lost 2 bases and the V segment lost 5 bases, leaving 8 bases of the junction unmatched. In DNA form, the CDR3 reads TGTGCCAGCAGCGGTGACAGGGGAATTCCCTACGAGCAGTACTTC. It specifies CASSGDRGIPYEQYF.

The rearrangement uses TRBV27 and TRBJ2-5; 10 bases fit TRBD1. The J call may be mistaken, given a closer DNA end match to TRBJ2-7. CDR3 length: 15 amino acids. The germline V gene has CDR1 MNHEY and CDR2 SMNVEV (reference sequence). CDR3 nucleotides: TGTGCCAGCAGTGCCCGACAGGGGGCCACCTACGAGCAGTACTTC. This encodes CASSARQGATYEQYF.

V and J are TRBV21-1 and TRBJ1-1. TRBV21-1 is annotated as a pseudogene. The CDR3 is 16 residues long. The CDR3 reads CASSLPIPFLNTEAFF. The CDR3 DNA is TGTGCCAGCAGCCTTCCTATTCCGTTTTTGAACACTGAAGCTTTCTTT.

This chain uses TRBV5-1 with TRBJ2-6; D not resolved. The CDR3 is 16 amino acids. Trimming left V 0 bases short and J 0 bases short, with 7 bases between. The germline V gene has CDR1 SGHRS and CDR2 YFSETQ. The CDR3 spells CASSLDQSSGANVLTF. CDR3 bases: TGCGCCAGCAGCTTGGATCAGAGCTCTGGGGCCAACGTCCTGACTTTC.

This rearrangement joins TRBV5-4 to TRBJ2-3; 7 bases are shared with TRBD2. V trimming: 4 bases; J trimming: 2 bases; junction bases outside the gene matches: 4. The CDR3 length is 14 residues. The germline CDR1 and CDR2 sequences are SGHNT and YYREEE (reference sequence). The DNA for the CDR3 is TGTGCCAGCAGCGAGCGGGGAGCCACAGATACGCAGTATTTT. Translated, it gives CASSERGATDTQYF. Full variable domain (remainder filled in from reference TRBV5-4 and TRBJ2-3): ETGVTQSPTHLIKTRGQQVTLRCSSQSGHNTVSWYQQALGQGPQFIFQYYREEENGRGNFPPRFSGLQFPNYSSELNVNALELDDSALYLCASSERGATDTQYFGPGTRLTVL.

The V call is TRBV28, the J call TRBJ1-5; TRBD1 matches 9 bases. Trimming at V came to 4 bases and at J to 11 bases, leaving 12 bases not matched to a gene. From germline, CDR1 is MDHEN and CDR2 SYDVKM. There are 15 residues in the CDR3. The DNA for the CDR3 is TGTGCCAGCAGTTCCTCGAGGACAGGGGAGGTGGCCCAGCATTTT. This translates into CASSSSRTGEVAQHF.

The chain couples TRBV28 to TRBJ2-1, with no clear D. The V gene lost 5 bases and the J gene lost 8 bases, with 7 bases spanning the gap. The CDR3 loop spans 11 amino acids. Per germline, CDR1 MDHEN and CDR2 SYDVKM. Here the CDR3 DNA reads TGTGCCAGCAGTACAGACCATGAGCAGTTCTTC. As protein: CASSTDHEQFF.

V gene TRBV28 combines with J gene TRBJ2-2, with 7 bases identical to TRBD2. The CDR3 length is 13 residues. J gave up 4 bases and V 8 bases, and 4 bases lay outside the gene matches. Germline lookup yields CDR1 MDHEN and CDR2 SYDVKM. CDR3: CASGLVGTGELFF. In DNA, the CDR3 is TGTGCCAGCGGACTAGTCGGCACCGGGGAGCTGTTTTTT.

The genes are TRBV5-1 and TRBJ2-2, with 9 bases fitting TRBD1. V gave up 4 bases and J gave up 5 bases; unmatched junction bases: 3. The CDR3 spans 14 residues. CDR1 and CDR2 from the germline V gene are SGHRS and YFSETQ. In DNA, the CDR3 is TGCGCCAGCAGCCCCGGACAGGGGACCGGGGAGCTGTTTTTT. This encodes CASSPGQGTGELFF.